The 17 T cell receptor beta chains reported below all come from one sample, sequenced in a study of CD8+CD57+ T cells in acquired aplastic anemia. Genomic DNA acted as the template from which TCR beta VDJ combination and CDR3 sequence profiling were carried out. TCRdb independently ran MiXCR on the reads; one entry per CDR3 protein. Of roughly 420,000 distinct CDR3 sequences listed, 60% to 80% are singletons. The sample consisted of sorted CD4+, CD8+, or CD8+CD57+ T cells (not recorded which) from PBMCs. These receptors were taken from a human donor in good health, serving as a control.

Only one count was recorded for this clonotype. The junction departs from germline at one end; a sequencing error may be responsible. The chain combines TRBV19 with TRBJ1-3; no definite D call. Germline V gene lookup returns CDR1 LNHDA and CDR2 SQIVND (reference sequence). This CDR3 comprises 14 residues. CDR3 in amino acids: CASSSPEAGNTIYF. DNA of the CDR3: TGTGCCAGTAGTTCCCCCGAAGCTGGAAACACTATATATTTT.

The V and J genes are TRBV7-2 and TRBJ2-1, with D perhaps assigned TRBD1 or TRBD2 (5 bases each). V shed 3 bases and J shed 13 bases, with 25 bases lying between them. This CDR3 contains 16 residues. Germline loops: CDR1 SGHTA, CDR2 FQGNSA. The CDR3 loop is CASSFEGTQYYEPQFF. CDR3 DNA: TGTGCCAGCAGCTTCGAAGGGACCCAGTACTACGAGCCACAGTTCTTC.

CDR3 protein: CASGVGLKGGDNQPQHF. The CDR3 nucleotides read TGTGCCAGTGGCGTAGGGTTGAAAGGTGGTGACAATCAGCCCCAGCATTTT. The chain has TRBV9 and TRBJ1-5; D call uncertain. CDR1 is SGDLS and CDR2 is YYNGEE in the germline V gene. V was trimmed by 8 bases and J by 3 bases, leaving 24 bases between them. This CDR3 has 17 residues.

The J gene is TRBJ2-1, the V gene TRBV7-3; D ambiguous. Germline V gene data show CDR1 as SGHTA and CDR2 as FQGTGA. V gave up 4 bases and J gave up 0 bases, with 13 bases separating them. The CDR3 spans 16 residues. The CDR3: CASSSRLRSSYNEQFF. The CDR3 nucleotides read TGTGCCAGCAGCTCGCGACTCCGCAGCTCCTACAATGAGCAGTTCTTC.

V and J are TRBV10-3 and TRBJ1-6; no firm D call. V was cut by 1 base and J by 0 bases, with 10 bases left in between. Germline CDR1 and CDR2: ENHRY and SYGVKD. The CDR3 has 17 amino acids. The CDR3 DNA is TGTGCCATCAGTGAGTACTCTGAAAGCTCCTATAATTCACCCCTCCACTTT. Translating it yields CAISEYSESSYNSPLHF.

V and J are TRBV20-1 and TRBJ2-1, with 8 bases that match TRBD1. V trimming: 4 bases; J trimming: 10 bases; junction bases outside the gene matches: 12. This CDR3 has 14 residues. Germline V gives CDR1 DFQATT, CDR2 SNEGSKA (reference sequence). As DNA, the CDR3 is TGCAGTGCTATCGACAGGGGTACGAGAGGAGAGCAGTTCTTC. Protein: CSAIDRGTRGEQFF.

This clonotype has a handful of counts. The chain couples TRBV2 to TRBJ1-4, with D hard to call. V was pared by 6 bases and J by 4 bases, with 6 bases between. Germline loops: CDR1 SNHLY, CDR2 FYNNEI. This CDR3 has 12 residues. The CDR3 DNA is TGTGCCAGCAGGGCAAATAATGAAAAACTGTTTTTT. This sequence encodes CASRANNEKLFF.

This chain joins TRBV25-1 and TRBJ1-6; D gene ambiguous. The CDR3 is 13 amino acids. Germline loops: CDR1 MGHDK, CDR2 SYGVNS. Trimming cost V 6 bases and J 5 bases, with 8 bases left between them. CDR3 protein: CASSGRNNSPLHF. The CDR3 DNA follows: TGTGCCAGCAGCGGAAGAAATAATTCACCCCTCCACTTT.

In its sample, this clonotype was seen many times. The chain combines TRBV20-1 with TRBJ1-1; 9 positions agree with TRBD1. Germline CDR1 and CDR2: DFQATT and SNEGSKA (reference sequence). Trimming cost V 0 bases and J 3 bases; bases outside gene matches: 5. There are 15 residues in the CDR3. The CDR3 DNA is TGCAGTGCTAGAGATTGGGGACAGGGCTACACTGAAGCTTTCTTT. It yields the protein CSARDWGQGYTEAFF.

This clonotype was recorded at least ten times. This rearrangement joins TRBV19 to TRBJ2-5; TRBD2 matches at 8 bases. Germline V gene lookup returns CDR1 LNHDA and CDR2 SQIVND (reference sequence). There are 15 residues in the CDR3. After removal of 4 bases from V and 5 bases from J, the junction contained 9 bases not matched to a gene. CDR3 protein: CASSSTGGPGETQYF. For the CDR3, the DNA is TGTGCCAGTAGTAGCACGGGGGGGCCAGGGGAGACCCAGTACTTC.

The rearrangement joins TRBV7-7 to TRBJ2-2; 9 positions agree with TRBD1. The CDR3 consists of 15 residues. Germline V gene data show CDR1 as SSHAT and CDR2 as FNYEAQ (reference sequence). V shed 5 bases, J shed 3 bases, and the junction held 4 bases outside the gene matches. The CDR3 loop reads CASSPRQGDTGELFF. For the CDR3, the DNA is TGTGCCAGCAGCCCAAGACAGGGGGACACCGGGGAGCTGTTTTTT. The variable domain in full, completed from reference TRBV7-7 and TRBJ2-2, reads GAGVSQSPRYKVTKRGQDVTLRCDPISSHATLYWYQQALGQGPEFLTYFNYEAQPDKSGLPSDRFSAERPEGSISTLTIQRTEQRDSAMYRCASSPRQGDTGELFFGEGSRLTVL.

With regard to this clonotype: A read error may produce the germline difference seen at one junction end. The J gene is TRBJ1-1, the V gene TRBV7-2; D remains unclear. Germline loops: CDR1 SGHTA, CDR2 FQGNSA. The CDR3 has 13 residues. This CDR3 reads CASSAVLNTAAFF. In DNA form, the CDR3 reads TGTGCCAGCAGCGCCGTCCTGAACACTGCAGCTTTCTTT.

The CDR3 coding sequence is TGTGCCAGCAGCCCAGCCGTACGCGGAAAGTACAATGGCTACTTC. It codes for CASSPAVRGKYNGYF. This chain joins TRBV7-2 and TRBJ2-7, with unresolved D. CDR1 and CDR2 (germline): SGHTA, FQGNSA. This CDR3 comprises 15 residues. V dropped 5 bases and J dropped 13 bases, with 27 bases sitting between them.

This clonotype was recorded a few times. This chain uses TRBV24-1 with TRBJ1-4; 7 bases line up with TRBD1. CDR1 is KGHDR, CDR2 SFDVKD, per germline. Losses at the gene ends were 6 bases for V and 14 bases for J; bases not matched to a gene: 8. This CDR3 region has 12 residues. This CDR3 reads CATSPQTGRLFF. The CDR3 nucleotides are TGTGCCACCAGTCCCCAGACAGGGCGGCTGTTTTTT.

This clonotype was counted a single time. The conserved final phenylalanine or tryptophan is absent from the CDR3, which likely points to a read error. This sequence joins TRBV7-6 and TRBJ2-5; D is ambiguous. V was clipped by 3 bases and J by 11 bases, with 19 bases between them. Germline-derived CDR1 and CDR2 are SGHVS and FNYEAQ. This CDR3 has 14 residues. The CDR3 loop is CASSLAAAPYTQYS. The CDR3 DNA reads as TGTGCCAGCAGCTTGGCGGCAGCCCCATACACGCAGTACTCC.

As regards this clonotype: The missing conserved phenylalanine or tryptophan at the end of this CDR3 makes a read error likely. Because the CDR3's place on the DNA is in doubt, the DNA is left out and the CDR3 is given as listed by TCRdb. The rearrangement links TRBV7-9 to TRBJ2-7. Germline V gene sequence: CDR1 SEHNR, CDR2 FQNEAQ (reference sequence). The CDR3 has 11 amino acids, counting both end residues. CDR3 amino acids: CASTWEREQHH.

This clonotype was observed at least ten times. V and J are TRBV29-1 and TRBJ1-4, with D hard to call. CDR1 SQVTM and CDR2 ANQGSEA come from the germline V gene. The CDR3 has 12 amino acids. The V and J ends lost 4 bases and 2 bases respectively, with 5 bases between them. The DNA of the CDR3 is TGCAGCGTTGGGGCGACTAATGAAAAACTGTTTTTT. Protein: CSVGATNEKLFF.